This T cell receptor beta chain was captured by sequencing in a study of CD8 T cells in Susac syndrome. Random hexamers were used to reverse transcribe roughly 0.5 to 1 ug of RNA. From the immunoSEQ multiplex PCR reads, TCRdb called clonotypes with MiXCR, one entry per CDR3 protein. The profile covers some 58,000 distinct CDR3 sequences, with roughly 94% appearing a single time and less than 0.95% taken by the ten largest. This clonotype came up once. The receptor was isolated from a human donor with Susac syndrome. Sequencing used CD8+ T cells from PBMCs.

For the CDR3, the DNA is TGTGCCAGCAAGGGCCCGAACACCGGGGAGCTGTTTTTT. Its translation: CASKGPNTGELFF. The chain combines TRBV28 with TRBJ2-2; D unclear. Germline-derived CDR1 and CDR2 are MDHEN and SYDVKM. The length of the CDR3 is 13 residues. Trimming left V 7 bases short and J 0 bases short, with 6 bases between.